This T cell receptor beta chain originates from a study of early T cells in non-severe SARS-CoV-2 infection. TCRdb reprocessed the 5' RACE reads with MiXCR, giving one entry per CDR3 protein. Among approximately 98,000 distinct CDR3 sequences listed, around 10% were seen once. Relative to its sample, this clonotype is medium-sized (0.01 to 0.1%). Material for sequencing was whole blood. This TCR was sampled from an adult who was a healthcare worker with PCR-confirmed SARS-CoV-2 infection or an uninfected control (not recorded which).

CDR3 sequence reads: CASSEGSGTGNEQFF. The CDR3 DNA reads TGTGCCAGCAGTGAAGGAAGCGGGACGGGAAATGAGCAGTTCTTC. V usage is TRBV2 and J usage is TRBJ2-1; TRBD2 aligns across 7 bases. CDR3 length equals 15 residues. V gave up 1 base and J gave up 7 bases; unmatched junction bases: 7. Germline V gene sequence: CDR1 SNHLY, CDR2 FYNNEI. The full variable domain, rest sourced from reference TRBV2 and TRBJ2-1, is EPEVTQTPSHQVTQMGQEVILRCVPISNHLYFYWYRQILGQKVEFLVSFYNNEISEKSEIFDDQFSVERPDGSNFTLKIRSTKLEDSAMYFCASSEGSGTGNEQFFGPGTRLTVL.